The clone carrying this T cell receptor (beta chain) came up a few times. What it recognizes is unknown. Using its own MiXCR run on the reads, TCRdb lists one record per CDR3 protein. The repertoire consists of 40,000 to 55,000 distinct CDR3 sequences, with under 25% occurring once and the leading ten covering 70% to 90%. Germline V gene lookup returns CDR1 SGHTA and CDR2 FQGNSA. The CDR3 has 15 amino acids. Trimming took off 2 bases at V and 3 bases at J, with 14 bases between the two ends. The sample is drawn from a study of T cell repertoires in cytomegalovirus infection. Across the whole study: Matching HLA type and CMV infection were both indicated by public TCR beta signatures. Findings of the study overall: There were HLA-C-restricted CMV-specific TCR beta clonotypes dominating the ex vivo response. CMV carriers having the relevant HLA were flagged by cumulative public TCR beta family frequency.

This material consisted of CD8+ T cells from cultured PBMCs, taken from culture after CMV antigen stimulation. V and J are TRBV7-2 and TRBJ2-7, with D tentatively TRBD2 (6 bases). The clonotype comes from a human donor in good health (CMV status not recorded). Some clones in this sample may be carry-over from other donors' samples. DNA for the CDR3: TGTGCCAGCAGCTTATGGGGAGGACTCAACTACGAGCAGTACTTC. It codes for CASSLWGGLNYEQYF.